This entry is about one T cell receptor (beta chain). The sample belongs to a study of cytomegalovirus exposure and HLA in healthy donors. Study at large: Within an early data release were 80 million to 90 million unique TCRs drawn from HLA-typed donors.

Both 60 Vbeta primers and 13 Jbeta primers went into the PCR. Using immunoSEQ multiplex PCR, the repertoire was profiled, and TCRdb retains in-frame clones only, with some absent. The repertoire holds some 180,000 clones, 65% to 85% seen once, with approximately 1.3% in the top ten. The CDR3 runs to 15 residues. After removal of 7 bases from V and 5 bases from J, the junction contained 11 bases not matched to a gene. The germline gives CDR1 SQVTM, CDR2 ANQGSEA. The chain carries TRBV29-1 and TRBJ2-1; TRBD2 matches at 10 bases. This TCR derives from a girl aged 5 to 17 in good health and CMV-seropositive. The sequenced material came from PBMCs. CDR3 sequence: CSAQASGRPDNEQFF. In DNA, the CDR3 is TGCAGCGCGCAGGCTAGCGGGAGACCCGACAATGAGCAGTTCTTC.